This entry is about one T cell receptor beta chain. This clone has a single count. The specificity of this receptor is unknown. No base quality information exists; no much larger clone differs at one position. This sample was included in a study of blood T cell repertoires in COVID-19 (dated by TCRdb to 2019 to 2021). Background on the whole study: Samples covering the acute and convalescent phases of COVID-19 were provided by collaborators in the United States, Italy and Spain. The samples were drawn from the first 160 participants of the ongoing ImmuneRACE study and from 950 to 1,500 subjects provided by 6 global collaborators. Where available, HLA class I and class II types were taken from metadata supplied by the sample provider and were not determined by assay-based typing. A freely available public database, intended as a resource for researchers studying the immune response to SARS-CoV-2, is where the repertoires were released. The material from the prospective study consisted of cDNA or gDNA derived from T cells, B-cell-depleted T cells, or PBMCs. The sample metadata nearly always contained a de-identified subject ID, COVID-19 status, age in years and sex. The dataset comprised deeply sampled blood TCRbeta repertoires from subjects exposed to, actively infected with, or recovered from COVID-19. What the authors observed across the whole study: Clinical and demographic metadata were provided uncurated, with the amount varying by source and participant.

One collaborating source in Seattle enrolled patients while the patients were actively infected and followed the patients over time throughout the course of disease. Each collaborating institution followed its own protocols to collect whole blood in K2EDTA tubes. Collaborator samples were shipped for TCRbeta analysis as frozen whole blood, isolated PBMCs, or DNA extracted from either sample type. Via the germline V gene, CDR1 is SGHTA and CDR2 FQGNSA. V ends up 4 bases short and J 5 bases short, with an unmatched junction base count of 9. From the cysteine through the phenylalanine, the CDR3 covers 16 amino acids. This entry keeps only the CDR3 DNA: 48 bases, framed from base 1. The immunoSEQ Assay, a bias-controlled multiplex PCR, was used to amplify TCRbeta CDR3 regions from genomic DNA. As for the authors' bioinformatics: Nucleated cell counts per sample were estimated from amplification of reference gene primers within the assay. To quantify the absolute abundance of each unique TCRbeta CDR3 rearrangement, sequence reads were collapsed and filtered. For each sample, productive Simpson clonality was calculated by taking the square root of Simpson's diversity index across productive rearrangements. TCRdb took this table from immuneACCESS and kept in-frame rearrangements with V and J called. Such tables lack part of the clones; where checked against another copy, unresolved V genes explain under half of the gap, and the rest is unexplained. V, J and clone size were drawn from that table, and D and trimming were deduced from the DNA. This sample has roughly 190,000 clones in its table, and roughly 80% of those were observed once. 7.8% of the sample lies in the top ten.

The sequenced material came from peripheral blood. This sequence was found in a woman aged 60-70 years with COVID-19, enrolled during active disease. The chain is made from TRBV7-2 and TRBJ2-7; TRBD2 aligns with 12 central bases. The CDR3 has the sequence CASSSRLAGEDNEQYF. The DNA sequence is given as TGTGCCAGCAGCTCCAGACTAGCGGGGGAGGATAACGAGCAGTACTTC.